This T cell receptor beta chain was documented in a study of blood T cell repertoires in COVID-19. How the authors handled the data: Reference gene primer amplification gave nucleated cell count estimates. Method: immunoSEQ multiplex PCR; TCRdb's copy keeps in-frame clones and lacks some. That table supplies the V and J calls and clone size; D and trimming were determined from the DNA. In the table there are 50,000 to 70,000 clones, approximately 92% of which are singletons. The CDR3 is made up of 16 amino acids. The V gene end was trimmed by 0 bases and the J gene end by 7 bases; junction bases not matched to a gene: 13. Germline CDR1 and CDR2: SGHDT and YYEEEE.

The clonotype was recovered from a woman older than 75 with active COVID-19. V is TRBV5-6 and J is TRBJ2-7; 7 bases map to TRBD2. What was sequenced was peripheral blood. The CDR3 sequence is CASSLVRGLESWEQYF. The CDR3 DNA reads TGTGCCAGCAGCTTGGTACGAGGACTAGAGTCTTGGGAGCAGTACTTC.